One sample yielded the 27 T cell receptor beta chains listed below, sequenced in a study of blood T cell repertoires in COVID-19. Clones were sequenced by immunoSEQ multiplex PCR, and TCRdb holds only the in-frame ones, with some missing. The sample holds approximately 300,000 clones, over 90% seen once. Sequenced: PBMCs or T cells enriched from blood (not recorded which). These receptor sequences come from a woman aged 25 to 45 who had been exposed to COVID-19.

The rearrangement joins TRBV7-2 to TRBJ2-2, with 12 bases identical to TRBD2. Trimming at V came to 1 base and at J to 4 bases, leaving 7 bases not matched to a gene. CDR3 length equals 18 residues. Germline CDR1 SGHTA, CDR2 FQGNSA. CDR3 sequence (DNA): TGTGCCAGCAGCTTAGGGCTAGCGGGGGGGCGGTTCACCGGGGAGCTGTTTTTT. Its translation: CASSLGLAGGRFTGELFF.

This chain connects TRBV5-1 to TRBJ1-4; tentatively, D is TRBD1 (5 bases). CDR1 and CDR2 from the germline V gene are SGHRS and YFSETQ. V was clipped by 3 bases and J by 8 bases, with 14 bases between them. The length of the CDR3 is 14 residues. CDR3 in amino acids: CASSWQGDNEKLFF. The CDR3 bases are TGCGCCAGCAGCTGGCAGGGCGACAACGAAAAACTGTTTTTT.

J is TRBJ2-3 and V is TRBV15, with 10 bases lining up with TRBD2. CDR3 length: 18 residues. J gave up 5 bases and V 0 bases, and 11 bases lay outside the gene matches. CDR1 LNHNV and CDR2 YYDKDF come from the germline V gene (reference sequence). The CDR3 DNA reads as TGTGCCACCAGCAGAGAAATTAGAGCGGGGGGGCGGTTAGATACGCAGTATTTT. Its translation: CATSREIRAGGRLDTQYF.

The chain couples TRBV6-5 to TRBJ1-1; D gene unclear. The germline gives CDR1 MNHEY, CDR2 SVGAGI. Between the trimmed V and J ends, which lost 0 bases and 3 bases, there was a span of 5 bases. This CDR3 contains 13 residues. The CDR3, as DNA: TGTGCCAGCAGTTACTCGAGGGACACTGAAGCTTTCTTT. Protein sequence: CASSYSRDTEAFF.

The rearrangement joins TRBV18 to TRBJ2-5, with D perhaps matching TRBD2 (7 bases). CDR1 is KGHSH, CDR2 LQKENI, per germline. Deletions cut 3 bases from V and 4 bases from J, with 15 bases between. The CDR3 covers 15 residues. CDR3 nucleotides: TGTGCCAGCTCACCGGGGGGGGCCAGGAGAGAGACCCAGTACTTC. It encodes CASSPGGARRETQYF.

This clone was seen only a few times. The CDR3 spells CASSQDGTVTTGDYGYTF. The CDR3 DNA reads TGCGCCAGCAGCCAAGATGGCACAGTCACCACAGGGGACTATGGCTACACCTTC. This chain uses TRBV4-3 with TRBJ1-2; 7 positions match TRBD1. V was clipped by 0 bases and J by 3 bases; unmatched bases: 13. The germline gives CDR1 LGHNA, CDR2 YSLEER. The CDR3 is 18 residues long.

V gene TRBV14 combines with J gene TRBJ2-7; 8 bases are a match to TRBD1. CDR1 SGHDN and CDR2 FVKESK come from the germline V gene. This CDR3 is built from 15 residues. V lost 2 bases, J lost 4 bases, and 7 bases stayed unmatched. The CDR3 bases are TGTGCCAGCAGCCAACCCGGACAGGGATCTTACGAGCAGTACTTC. Protein: CASSQPGQGSYEQYF.

V is TRBV5-3 and J is TRBJ2-3; tentatively, D is TRBD1 (5 bases). TRBV5-3 is placed among ORFs of uncertain function. CDR3 length equals 15 residues. Trimming cost V 1 base and J 0 bases, with 9 bases left between them. CDR3 amino acids: CARSLNRFSTDTQYF. CDR3 DNA: TGTGCCAGAAGCTTGAACAGGTTTAGCACAGATACGCAGTATTTT.

The genes are TRBV11-3 and TRBJ2-7; no reliable D call. The V end was cut by 1 base, the J end by 4 bases, with 14 bases between. CDR3 length: 15 amino acids. Germline CDR1 reads SGHNT; CDR2 reads YENEEA. DNA of the CDR3: TGTGCCAGCAGCTTAGTTCTTTGGCAAAGTTACGAGCAGTACTTC. This encodes CASSLVLWQSYEQYF.

The DNA of the CDR3 is TGTGCCAGTAGTAGGGAGAGCTCCTACGAGCAGTACTTC. Translating gives CASSRESSYEQYF. This chain links TRBV19 with TRBJ2-7; D perhaps matches TRBD2 (5 bases). CDR1 and CDR2 from the germline V gene are LNHDA and SQIVND (reference sequence). The germline V and J ends were trimmed by 4 bases and 0 bases, with 7 bases remaining between them. The CDR3 consists of 13 residues.

CDR3 loop: CASSYASGGYYEQYF. As DNA, the CDR3 is TGTGCCAGCAGTTACGCGAGCGGGGGATACTACGAGCAGTACTTC. V usage is TRBV6-6 and J usage is TRBJ2-7; 8 bases fit TRBD2. Germline CDR1 MNHNY, CDR2 SVGAGI (reference sequence). V was pared by 2 bases and J by 3 bases, with 6 bases of the junction left unmatched. CDR3 length equals 15 residues.

The chain employs TRBV7-9 and TRBJ1-3; D gene ambiguous. The CDR3 extends over 17 amino acids. The V gene lost 8 bases and the J gene lost 4 bases, with 24 bases spanning the gap. In germline, CDR1 is SEHNR, CDR2 FQNEAQ (reference sequence). The CDR3 bases are TGTGCCAGCTCCCATAAGGAGGACTTAGTCACGGGAAACACCATATATTTT. It encodes CASSHKEDLVTGNTIYF.

This clone was recorded only once. V and J are TRBV28 and TRBJ1-5, with a tentative D call TRBD1 (5 bases). The V end was cut by 3 bases, the J end by 4 bases, with 10 bases between. In germline, CDR1 is MDHEN, CDR2 SYDVKM. The CDR3 sequence is 14 residues long. CDR3 region: CASSLAGWNQPQHF. CDR3 in DNA: TGTGCCAGCAGTTTGGCAGGGTGGAATCAGCCCCAGCATTTT.

This clone appeared a single time. The rearrangement links TRBV11-2 to TRBJ1-3; a possible D gene is TRBD1 (6 bases). The CDR3 runs to 16 residues. V gave up 4 bases and J gave up 0 bases, with 13 bases separating them. The germline CDR1 and CDR2 sequences are SGHAT and FQNNGV. In DNA form, the CDR3 reads TGTGCCAGCAGCTCCGAAGGGGGATTCTCTGGAAACACCATATATTTT. This translates into CASSSEGGFSGNTIYF.

The chain employs TRBV29-1 and TRBJ1-2; D ambiguous. The germline V gene encodes CDR1 SQVTM and CDR2 ANQGSEA. The CDR3 runs to 13 residues. V dropped 3 bases and J dropped 4 bases, with 12 bases sitting between them. DNA for the CDR3: TGCAGCGTTGAGGGCGGGGAGTTCTATGGCTACACCTTC. It translates to CSVEGGEFYGYTF.

The chain couples TRBV11-2 to TRBJ1-2; D perhaps matches TRBD1 (6 bases). The CDR3 extends over 13 amino acids. The germline V and J ends were trimmed by 2 bases and 8 bases, with 12 bases remaining between them. The germline V gene has CDR1 SGHAT and CDR2 FQNNGV. CDR3 sequence (DNA): TGTGCCAGCAGCTTAACAGGGCCTGGGGGCTACACCTTC. This sequence encodes CASSLTGPGGYTF.

The gene calls are TRBV6-5 and TRBJ1-1; TRBD1 is a possible D gene (5 bases). Germline values: CDR1 MNHEY, CDR2 SVGAGI. Trimming removed 2 bases at V and 10 bases at J, with 11 bases between. The CDR3 spans 12 residues. The CDR3 nucleotides read TGTGCCAGCAGTTACGGGCAGGGACTAGCTTTCTTT. As protein: CASSYGQGLAFF.

The chain has TRBV2 and TRBJ2-1; TRBD2 aligns across 9 bases. Germline-derived CDR1 and CDR2 are SNHLY and FYNNEI. The CDR3 has 21 amino acids. Germline trimming cut 6 bases from V and 1 base from J; bases unmatched to any gene: 22. CDR3 loop: CASSKYLVAGAPGWSYNEQFF. CDR3 bases: TGTGCCAGCAGCAAGTATTTAGTAGCGGGGGCCCCTGGGTGGTCCTACAATGAGCAGTTCTTC.

This chain links TRBV3-1 (or the pseudogene TRBV3-2) with TRBJ2-7, with no clear D. The germline gives CDR1 LGHDT, CDR2 YNNKEL (reference sequence). V was cut by 1 base and J by 7 bases, with 5 bases left in between. The length of the CDR3 is 11 residues. The CDR3 region is CASSQGLEQYF. The CDR3 DNA reads TGTGCCAGCAGCCAAGGGCTGGAGCAGTACTTC.

The chain combines TRBV3-1 (or the pseudogene TRBV3-2) with TRBJ2-5; TRBD2 agrees at 12 bases. J was trimmed by 5 bases and V by 5 bases; bases with no gene match: 9. The CDR3 contains 16 residues. Looked up from germline, CDR1 is LGHDT and CDR2 is YNNKEL (reference sequence). This chain's CDR3 is CASSAASGGAGETQYF. DNA for the CDR3: TGTGCCAGCAGCGCAGCTAGCGGGGGGGCCGGGGAGACCCAGTACTTC.

The chain combines TRBV9 with TRBJ2-5; tentative D call: TRBD1 (6 bases). V lost 4 bases to trimming and J lost 1 base, with 11 bases between them. Germline V CDR1 and CDR2: SGDLS, YYNGEE. CDR3 size: 14 residues. The CDR3 sequence is CASSPRTVQETQYF. DNA for the CDR3: TGTGCCAGCAGCCCAAGGACAGTCCAAGAGACCCAGTACTTC.

The chain has TRBV7-9 and TRBJ2-1; the D is unclear. The CDR3 totals 15 residues. Germline V gene lookup returns CDR1 SEHNR and CDR2 FQNEAQ (reference sequence). Trimming shortened V by 1 base and J by 1 base, and 8 bases separated the two germline ends. CDR3 in DNA: TGTGCCAGCAGCTTAGGGGCCCCTTCCTACAATGAGCAGTTCTTC. Its protein is CASSLGAPSYNEQFF.

The CDR3 spells CASRRAGDQETQYF. The CDR3 DNA is TGCGCCAGCAGGCGGGCGGGGGACCAAGAGACCCAGTACTTC. The chain joins TRBV5-1 to TRBJ2-5; TRBD2 aligns across 7 bases. This CDR3 region has 14 residues. CDR1 SGHRS and CDR2 YFSETQ come from the germline V gene. Trimming cost V 5 bases and J 0 bases; bases outside gene matches: 4.

The chain carries TRBV7-9 and TRBJ2-1, with D perhaps matching TRBD1 (5 bases). The germline V and J ends were trimmed by 1 base and 6 bases, with 10 bases remaining between them. The CDR3 is 14 amino acids. The germline gives CDR1 SEHNR, CDR2 FQNEAQ (reference sequence). CDR3 region: CASSLVAGFNEQFF. The CDR3 DNA reads TGTGCCAGCAGCTTAGTAGCAGGGTTCAATGAGCAGTTCTTC.

This clone came up once. The genes are TRBV15 and TRBJ1-6; D not certain. V gave up 3 bases and J gave up 9 bases, with 6 bases separating them. Germline values: CDR1 LNHNV, CDR2 YYDKDF (reference sequence). The CDR3 covers 12 residues. CDR3 nucleotides: TGTGCCACCAGCAGCCGGGGTTCACCCCTCCACTTT. Amino acid sequence: CATSSRGSPLHF.

This chain links TRBV6-5 with TRBJ2-5; 8 nucleotides match TRBD1. This CDR3 comprises 14 residues. Losses at the gene ends were 5 bases for V and 3 bases for J; bases not matched to a gene: 5. Looked up from germline, CDR1 is MNHEY and CDR2 is SVGAGI. The CDR3 coding sequence is TGTGCCAGCAGTCTACTGGACAGGGAAGAGACCCAGTACTTC. Translation gives CASSLLDREETQYF.

This clone was counted a few times. V and J are TRBV11-2 and TRBJ2-3; D call uncertain. This CDR3 spans 12 amino acids. CDR1 is SGHAT, CDR2 FQNNGV, per germline. V shed 1 base and J shed 5 bases, with 4 bases lying between them. The CDR3 sequence is CASSLARDTQYF. The CDR3 nucleotides are TGTGCCAGCAGCTTAGCTCGAGATACGCAGTATTTT.